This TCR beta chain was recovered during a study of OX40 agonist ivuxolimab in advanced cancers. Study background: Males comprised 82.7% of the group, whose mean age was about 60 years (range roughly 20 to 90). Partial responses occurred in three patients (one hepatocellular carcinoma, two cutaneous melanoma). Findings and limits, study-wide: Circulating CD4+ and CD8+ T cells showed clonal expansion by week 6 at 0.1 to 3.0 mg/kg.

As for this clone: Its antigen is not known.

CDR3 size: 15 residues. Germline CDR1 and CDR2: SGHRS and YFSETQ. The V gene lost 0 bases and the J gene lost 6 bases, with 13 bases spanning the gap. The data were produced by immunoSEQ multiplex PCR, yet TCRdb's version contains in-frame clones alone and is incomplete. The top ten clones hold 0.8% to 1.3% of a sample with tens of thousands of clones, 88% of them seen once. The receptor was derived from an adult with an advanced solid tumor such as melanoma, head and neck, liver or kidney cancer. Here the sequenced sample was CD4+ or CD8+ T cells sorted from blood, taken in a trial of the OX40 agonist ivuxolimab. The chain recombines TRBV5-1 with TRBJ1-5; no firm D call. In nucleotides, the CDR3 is TGCGCCAGCAGCTTGGACTCGGGGTCAAGTCAGCCCCAGCATTTT. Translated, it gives CASSLDSGSSQPQHF.